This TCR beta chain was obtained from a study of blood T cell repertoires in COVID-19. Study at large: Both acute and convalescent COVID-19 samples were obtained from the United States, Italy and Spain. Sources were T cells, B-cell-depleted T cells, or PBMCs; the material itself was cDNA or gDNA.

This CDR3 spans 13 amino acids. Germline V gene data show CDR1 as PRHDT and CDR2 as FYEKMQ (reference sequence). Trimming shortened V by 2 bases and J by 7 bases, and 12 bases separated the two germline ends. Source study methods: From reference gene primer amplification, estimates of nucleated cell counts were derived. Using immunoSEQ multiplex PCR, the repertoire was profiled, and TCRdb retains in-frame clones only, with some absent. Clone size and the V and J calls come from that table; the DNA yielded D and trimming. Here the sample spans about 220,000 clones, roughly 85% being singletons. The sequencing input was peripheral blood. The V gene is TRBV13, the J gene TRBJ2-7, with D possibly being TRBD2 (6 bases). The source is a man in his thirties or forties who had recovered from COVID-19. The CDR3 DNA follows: TGTGCCAGCAGCTTAAACCTAGCGAGGGAGCAGTACTTC. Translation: CASSLNLAREQYF.